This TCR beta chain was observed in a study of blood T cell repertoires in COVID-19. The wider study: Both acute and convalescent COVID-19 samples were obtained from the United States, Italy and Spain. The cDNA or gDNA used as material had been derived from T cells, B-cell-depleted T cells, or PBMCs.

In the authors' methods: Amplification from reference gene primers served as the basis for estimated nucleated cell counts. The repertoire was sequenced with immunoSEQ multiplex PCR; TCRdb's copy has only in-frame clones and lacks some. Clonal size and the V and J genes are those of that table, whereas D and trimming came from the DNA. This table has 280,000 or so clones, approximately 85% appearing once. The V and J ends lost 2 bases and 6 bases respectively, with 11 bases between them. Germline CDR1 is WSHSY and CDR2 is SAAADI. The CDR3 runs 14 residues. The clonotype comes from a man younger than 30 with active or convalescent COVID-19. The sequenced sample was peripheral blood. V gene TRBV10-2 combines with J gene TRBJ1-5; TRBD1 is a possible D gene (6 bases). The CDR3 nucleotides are TGCGCCAGCAGTGAGACGGGGGGCGGTCAGCCCCAGCATTTT. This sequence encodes CASSETGGGQPQHF.